These T cell receptor beta chains were read from a single sample in a study of CD8 T cells in ankylosing spondylitis. TCRdb redid the calling of the 5' RACE reads with MiXCR, one entry per CDR3 protein. Seen here are under 300,000 distinct CDR3 sequences, less than 10% observed once, and the top ten hold around 7%. Specimen: blood, either unsorted or a sorted T cell fraction (not recorded which). The receptors originated from a male donor with ankylosing spondylitis or in good health (not recorded which). Each CDR3 is given with its conserved first and last residue. The D gene is left open where the match is weak. Rows give clone size only sometimes, using once, few, many, or a class for an expanded clone.

v_gene	d_gene	abundance	j_gene	CDR3nt	CDR3aa
TRBV9	TRBD1	many	TRBJ1-1	TGTGCCAGCAGCGTAGATTACAGGGGCGGCACTGAAGCTTTCTTT	CASSVDYRGGTEAFF
TRBV29-1	-	many	TRBJ1-5	TGCAGCGTTGGCGGGGGGCGTCAGCCCCAGCATTTT	CSVGGGRQPQHF
TRBV6-1	TRBD1	many	TRBJ1-4	TGTGCCAGCAGAAGACAGGGGGCAGAGGAAAAACTGTTTTTT	CASRRQGAEEKLFF
TRBV5-1	-	many	TRBJ2-3	TGCGCCAGCAGCCCCATTAGCACAGATACGCAGTATTTT	CASSPISTDTQYF
TRBV5-1	-	many	TRBJ2-3	TGCGCCAGCAGCTACCTTTGGGGGGAAAAAAATACGCAGTATTTT	CASSYLWGEKNTQYF
TRBV7-2	-	few	TRBJ2-7	TGTGCCAGCAGCTTAGTACACGAGCAGTACTTC	CASSLVHEQYF
TRBV7-8	-	-	TRBJ2-7	TGTGCCAGCAGCTCGGAGGGACATCCCGAGCAGTACTTC	CASSSEGHPEQYF
TRBV5-1	-	many	TRBJ2-5	TGCGCCAGCAGCTTGGAGTGGGAGCGGGAGACCCAGTACTTC	CASSLEWERETQYF
TRBV7-2	-	many	TRBJ2-3	TGTGCCAGCAGCTTAGTGGGCTATACAGATACGCAGTATTTT	CASSLVGYTDTQYF
TRBV7-2	-	many	TRBJ2-3	TGTGCCAGCAGCTTAGTAGGGTCTGCCACAGATACGCAGTATTTT	CASSLVGSATDTQYF
TRBV5-6	TRBD1	many	TRBJ1-1	TGTGCCAGCAGCTTGGAGGGGGCCGTGGACACTGAAGCTTTCTTT	CASSLEGAVDTEAFF
TRBV20-1	TRBD1	many	TRBJ2-2	TGCAGTGCCCCGGACAGGGGGCGCGTCGGGGAGCTGTTTTTT	CSAPDRGRVGELFF
TRBV30	-	-	TRBJ1-1	TGTGCCTACTCTGCGGGGGTGATGAACACTGAAGCTTTCTTT	CAYSAGVMNTEAFF
TRBV27	-	few	TRBJ1-5	TGTGCCAGCAGTTTGGGTTCTGGAGGCCGTCAGCCCCAGCATTTT	CASSLGSGGRQPQHF
TRBV2	-	many	TRBJ2-4	TGTGCCAGCAGAGGCTCCGAGAACATTCAGTACTTC	CASRGSENIQYF
TRBV20-1	-	few	TRBJ2-7	TGCAGTGCTAGGGAGCCGGGCGAGCAGTACTTC	CSAREPGEQYF
TRBV5-1	-	many	TRBJ2-5	TGCGCCAGCAGCTTTAACTTGGAAGAGACCCAGTACTTC	CASSFNLEETQYF
TRBV6-2/TRBV6-3	TRBD2	many	TRBJ2-7	TGTGCCAGCGGGACTAGCGGGGCAATGTCCTACGAGCAGTACTTC	CASGTSGAMSYEQYF
TRBV27	-	-	TRBJ2-7	TGTGCCAGCAGTTTATACGGACACCGCTACGAGCAGTACTTC	CASSLYGHRYEQYF
TRBV7-9	-	many	TRBJ1-1	TGTGCCAGCAGCGCGAGCGCGGGGAATACTGAAGCTTTCTTT	CASSASAGNTEAFF
TRBV5-1	-	many	TRBJ1-1	TGCGCCAGCAGCCCTCTTGGGAGGATGAACACTGAAGCTTTCTTT	CASSPLGRMNTEAFF
TRBV7-7	-	many	TRBJ2-5	TGTGCTAGCAGCCTACAGGGCGGAAGAGAGACCCAGTACTTC	CASSLQGGRETQYF
TRBV12-3/TRBV12-4	TRBD1	many	TRBJ1-2	TGTGCCAGCAGTCACAGGGACAGATACTATGGCTACACCTTC	CASSHRDRYYGYTF
TRBV20-1	-	many	TRBJ1-5	TGCAGTGCTAGAGATCTGGACAGTAGCAATCAGCCCCAGCATTTT	CSARDLDSSNQPQHF
TRBV6-2/TRBV6-3	TRBD2	few	TRBJ2-5	TGTGCCAGCACCTTACGGCTAGCGGGAGTTCAAGAGACCCAGTACTTC	CASTLRLAGVQETQYF
TRBV19	-	many	TRBJ1-3	TGTGCCAGTAGCCGCGACCAGCCTGGAAACACCATATATTTT	CASSRDQPGNTIYF
TRBV7-2	TRBD1	many	TRBJ1-4	TGTGCCAGCAGCTCCACAGGGGCCCCTAATGAAAAACTGTTTTTT	CASSSTGAPNEKLFF
TRBV12-3/TRBV12-4	TRBD2	few	TRBJ2-7	TGTGCCAGCAGTCCTTCTAGCGGGGGCTCTTCCTACGAGCAGTACTTC	CASSPSSGGSSYEQYF
TRBV19	-	few	TRBJ2-1	TGTGCCAGTAGTATTATAGGGGACAATGAGCAGTTCTTC	CASSIIGDNEQFF
TRBV12-3/TRBV12-4	TRBD1	many	TRBJ1-2	TGTGCCAGCAGTCTCGACACGACAGGGAACTATGGCTACACCTTC	CASSLDTTGNYGYTF
TRBV20-1	-	many	TRBJ2-5	TGCAGTGCTAGGGTAGAGACCCAGTACTTC	CSARVETQYF
TRBV7-2	-	many	TRBJ1-5	TGTGCCAGCAGCTTAGCGTGGGACGGGGGTATTGAGCAGCCCCAGCATTTT	CASSLAWDGGIEQPQHF
TRBV29-1	TRBD1	many	TRBJ2-7	TGCAGCGTTTGGACAGGGGCTGCCTACGAGCAGTACTTC	CSVWTGAAYEQYF
TRBV7-9	-	many	TRBJ2-1	TGTGCCAGCAGCTTATTAGACTCCGTTCGGTCTAATGAGCAGTTCTTC	CASSLLDSVRSNEQFF
TRBV5-1	-	-	TRBJ2-5	TGCGCCAGCAGACAAGACAGGCATGAAGAGACCCAGTACTTC	CASRQDRHEETQYF
TRBV20-1	TRBD2	many	TRBJ2-1	TGCAGTGCTAGAGCTAGCGGGGGGCAAAGCTCCTACAATGAGCAGTTCTTC	CSARASGGQSSYNEQFF
TRBV5-5	-	-	TRBJ2-5	TGTGCCAGCAGCTACCTTCCCGATAGTGTTGAGACCCAGTACTTC	CASSYLPDSVETQYF
TRBV12-3/TRBV12-4	TRBD2	many	TRBJ2-7	TGTGCCAGCAGTTTAAGTAGCGGGGGGATAGGCAACTTC	CASSLSSGGIGNF
TRBV6-5	-	many	TRBJ2-1	TGTGCCAGCAGTTACTCGACTGGGGAGGTTTTGAATGAGCAGTTCTTC	CASSYSTGEVLNEQFF
TRBV11-3	TRBD1	many	TRBJ1-5	TGTGCCAGCAGCTTAGATCGGGACAGGGGTGGCAATCAGCCCCAGCATTTT	CASSLDRDRGGNQPQHF
TRBV5-1	-	few	TRBJ2-5	TGCGCCAGCAGCCAAGCCGGGACTCAGGTAGAAGCCCAGTACTTC	CASSQAGTQVEAQYF
TRBV25-1	-	many	TRBJ2-5	TGTGCCAGCAGTGAATTGGGGCTTCAAGAGACCCAGTACTTC	CASSELGLQETQYF
TRBV7-2	TRBD1	-	TRBJ2-1	TGTGCCAGCAGCCCCCGGACAGGGAGAACAGGCAATGAGCAGTTCTTC	CASSPRTGRTGNEQFF
TRBV27	TRBD1	few	TRBJ1-6	TGTGCCAGCAGTTTAAATATGCTCGGACAGGCGCCCTATAATTCACCCCTCCACTTT	CASSLNMLGQAPYNSPLHF
TRBV5-1	-	many	TRBJ1-2	TGCGCCAGCAGCCCAGGACCGCAGACCTATGGCTACACCTTC	CASSPGPQTYGYTF
TRBV11-1	TRBD2	many	TRBJ2-1	TGTGCCAGCAGCTCGCCGCCCTACGGGGCGGGAGCCGTCAATGAGCAGTTCTTC	CASSSPPYGAGAVNEQFF
TRBV12-3/TRBV12-4	TRBD1	many	TRBJ2-7	TGTGCCAGCAGTCCTCGGACAGGGAAGCAGTACTTC	CASSPRTGKQYF
TRBV11-2	-	many	TRBJ2-7	TGTGCCAGCAGCTTCCCGGGACGCCCGAAACCCTACGAGCAGTACTTC	CASSFPGRPKPYEQYF
TRBV12-3/TRBV12-4	TRBD2	-	TRBJ2-1	TGTGCCTTAGGGGGGAGGTTAGCGGGAGGGCCTCTGGCTGAGCAGTTCTTC	CALGGRLAGGPLAEQFF
TRBV4-3	-	many	TRBJ2-1	TGCGCCAGCAGCCAAGAGTGGGGCAGCTCCTACAATGAGCAGTTCTTC	CASSQEWGSSYNEQFF
TRBV10-3	-	many	TRBJ1-1	TGTGCCATCAGTGAGTCGGGTGAGGCGAAAGCTTTCTTT	CAISESGEAKAFF
TRBV30	-	many	TRBJ1-1	TGTGCCTGGAGTTTCAGGAACACTGAAGCTTTCTTT	CAWSFRNTEAFF
TRBV6-1	TRBD2	many	TRBJ2-3	TGTGCCAGCAGGTTGGGGCGGGGGTTTCTCGGAGATACGCAGTATTTT	CASRLGRGFLGDTQYF
TRBV11-2	-	many	TRBJ2-4	TGTGCCAGCAGCCCGGTAGGGGCAAAAAACATTCAGTACTTC	CASSPVGAKNIQYF
TRBV5-1	TRBD2	many	TRBJ2-2	TGCGCCAGCAGCTCAAAAGCGGGGGGGCCGTCCTACGGGGAGCTGTTTTTT	CASSSKAGGPSYGELFF
TRBV12-3/TRBV12-4	TRBD1	-	TRBJ2-7	TGTGCCAGCAGTTTTAGGACAGGGGAGTACGAGCAGTACTTC	CASSFRTGEYEQYF
TRBV30	TRBD1	few	TRBJ1-1	TGTGCCTGGACACTCGGGACAGCTGAAGCTTTCTTT	CAWTLGTAEAFF
TRBV7-2	-	many	TRBJ2-1	TGTGCCAGCAGCCTAGGACTGTACTCCTACAATGAGCAGTTCTTC	CASSLGLYSYNEQFF
TRBV5-5	TRBD2	many	TRBJ2-1	TGTGCCAGCAGCAGCGGACTAGCGGTTACCTACAATGAGCAGTTCTTC	CASSSGLAVTYNEQFF